One T cell receptor (beta chain) is described in this entry. These data come from a study of cytomegalovirus exposure and HLA in healthy donors. For the study at large: As released early, the data held 70 million to 95 million unique TCRs from HLA-typed donors. Most donors, around 81% of roughly 400 genotyped, fell in the Caucasian-associated ancestry cluster.

The PCR was carried out with 60 Vbeta primers and 13 Jbeta primers. TCRdb's table, derived via immunoSEQ multiplex PCR, lists solely in-frame clones and lacks some. The table records more than 150,000 clones, about 80% of them present only once. Sequencing used PBMCs. The TCR sequence derives from a boy younger than 18 in good health and CMV-seronegative.

As DNA, the CDR3 is TGTGCCAGCAGTCGGGGGACGGCGAACACTGAAGCTTTCTTT. It codes for CASSRGTANTEAFF. J is TRBJ1-1 and V is TRBV2; a weak D match, TRBD1 (5 bases). The CDR3 sequence is 14 residues long. CDR1 SNHLY and CDR2 FYNNEI come from the germline V gene. V lost 5 bases, J lost 1 base, and 11 bases lay in between. Full variable domain (remainder filled in from reference TRBV2 and TRBJ1-1): EPEVTQTPSHQVTQMGQEVILRCVPISNHLYFYWYRQILGQKVEFLVSFYNNEISEKSEIFDDQFSVERPDGSNFTLKIRSTKLEDSAMYFCASSRGTANTEAFFGQGTRLTVV.